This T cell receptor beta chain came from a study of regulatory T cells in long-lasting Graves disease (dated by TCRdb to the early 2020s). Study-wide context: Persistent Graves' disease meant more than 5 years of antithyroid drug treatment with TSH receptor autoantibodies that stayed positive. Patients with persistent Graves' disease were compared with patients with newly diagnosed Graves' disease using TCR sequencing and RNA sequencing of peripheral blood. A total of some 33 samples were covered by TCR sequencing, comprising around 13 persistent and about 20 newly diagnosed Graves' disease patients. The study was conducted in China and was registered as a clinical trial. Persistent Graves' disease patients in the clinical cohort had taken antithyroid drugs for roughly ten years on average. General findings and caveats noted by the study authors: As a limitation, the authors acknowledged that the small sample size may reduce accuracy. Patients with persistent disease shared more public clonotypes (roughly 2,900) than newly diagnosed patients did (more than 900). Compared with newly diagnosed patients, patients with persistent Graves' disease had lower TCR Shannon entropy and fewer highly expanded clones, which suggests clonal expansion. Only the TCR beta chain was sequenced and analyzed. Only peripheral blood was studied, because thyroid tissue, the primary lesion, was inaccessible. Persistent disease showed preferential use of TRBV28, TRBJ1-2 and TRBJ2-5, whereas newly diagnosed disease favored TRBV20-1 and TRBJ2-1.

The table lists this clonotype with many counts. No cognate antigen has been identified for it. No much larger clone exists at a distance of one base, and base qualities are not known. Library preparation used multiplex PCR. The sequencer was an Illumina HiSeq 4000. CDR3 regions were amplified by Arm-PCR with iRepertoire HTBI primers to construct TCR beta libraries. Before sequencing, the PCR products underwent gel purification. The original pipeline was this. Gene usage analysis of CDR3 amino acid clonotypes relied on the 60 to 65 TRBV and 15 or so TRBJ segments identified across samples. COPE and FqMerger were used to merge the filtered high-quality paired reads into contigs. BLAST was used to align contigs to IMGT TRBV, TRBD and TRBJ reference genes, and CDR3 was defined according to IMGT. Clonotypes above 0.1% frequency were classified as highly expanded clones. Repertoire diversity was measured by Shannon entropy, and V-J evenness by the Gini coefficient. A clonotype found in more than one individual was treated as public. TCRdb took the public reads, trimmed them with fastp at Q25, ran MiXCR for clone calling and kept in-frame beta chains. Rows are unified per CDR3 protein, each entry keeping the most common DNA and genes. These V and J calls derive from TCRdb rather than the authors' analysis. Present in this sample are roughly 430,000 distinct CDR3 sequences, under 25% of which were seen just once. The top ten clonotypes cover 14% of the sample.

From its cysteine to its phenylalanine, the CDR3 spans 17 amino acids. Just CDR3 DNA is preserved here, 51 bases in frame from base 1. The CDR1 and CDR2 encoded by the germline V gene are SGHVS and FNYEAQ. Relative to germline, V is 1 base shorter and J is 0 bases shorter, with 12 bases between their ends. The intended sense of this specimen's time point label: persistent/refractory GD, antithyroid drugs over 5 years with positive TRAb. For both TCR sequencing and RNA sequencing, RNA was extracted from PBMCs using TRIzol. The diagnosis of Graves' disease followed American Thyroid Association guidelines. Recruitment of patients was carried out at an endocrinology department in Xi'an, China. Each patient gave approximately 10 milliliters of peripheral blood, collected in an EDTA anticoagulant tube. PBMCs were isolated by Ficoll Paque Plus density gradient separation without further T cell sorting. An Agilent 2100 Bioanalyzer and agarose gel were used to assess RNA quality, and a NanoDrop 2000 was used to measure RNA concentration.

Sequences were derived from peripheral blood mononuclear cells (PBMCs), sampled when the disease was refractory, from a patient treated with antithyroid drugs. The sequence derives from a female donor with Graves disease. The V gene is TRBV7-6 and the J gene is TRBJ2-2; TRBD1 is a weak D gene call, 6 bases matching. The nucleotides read TGTGCCAGCAGCTTAGTTGGGGACAACACGAACACCGGGGAGCTGTTTTTT. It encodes CASSLVGDNTNTGELFF.